One and the same sample provided the 12 T cell receptor beta chains below, sequenced in a study of cytomegalovirus exposure and HLA in healthy donors. Primers: 60 Vbeta forward and 13 Jbeta reverse. Sequencing was performed with immunoSEQ multiplex PCR; in TCRdb, only in-frame clones are kept and a portion is missing. The sample shows tens of thousands of clones, around 74% of them seen only once. The sample was PBMCs. Every receptor here comes from a young man in good health and CMV-seronegative.

The chain has TRBV18 and TRBJ2-7; D is possibly TRBD1 (5 bases). The ends were cut back, 6 bases at V and 7 bases at J, with 22 bases in the middle. The CDR3 loop spans 15 amino acids. Germline V gives CDR1 KGHSH, CDR2 LQKENI. The DNA of the CDR3 is TGTGCCAGCTCCCTCCAGGGAACATCGTTTTTAGAGCAGTACTTC. Translated: CASSLQGTSFLEQYF.

CDR3 nucleotides: TGTGCCAGCAGCTTGGCTAGGGGGAACACTGAAGCTTTCTTT. Encoded protein: CASSLARGNTEAFF. The chain links TRBV5-6 to TRBJ1-1; D perhaps matches TRBD1 (5 bases). This CDR3 is 14 amino acids long. The germline CDR1 and CDR2 sequences are SGHDT and YYEEEE. V shed 0 bases and J shed 1 base, with 7 bases lying between them.

The genes are TRBV5-6 and TRBJ1-1; D uncertain. There are 13 residues in the CDR3. Trimming cost V 0 bases and J 1 base, with 4 bases left between them. Germline CDR1 and CDR2: SGHDT and YYEEEE. DNA for the CDR3: TGTGCCAGCAGCTTGGCCGGGAACACTGAAGCTTTCTTT. This sequence encodes CASSLAGNTEAFF. Based on the CDR3 plus reference TRBV5-6 and TRBJ1-1, the full variable domain is DAGVTQSPTHLIKTRGQQVTLRCSPKSGHDTVSWYQQALGQGPQFIFQYYEEEERQRGNFPDRFSGHQFPNYSSELNVNALLLGDSALYLCASSLAGNTEAFFGQGTRLTVV.

This chain joins TRBV5-6 and TRBJ2-3; 9 bases align to TRBD2. Looked up from germline, CDR1 is SGHDT and CDR2 is YYEEEE. The CDR3 length is 15 residues. Trimming removed 6 bases from V and 5 bases from J; junction bases left unmatched: 10. CDR3 coding DNA: TGTGCCAGCACCCCAGAGCGGGAGGTCGTAGATACGCAGTATTTT. It specifies CASTPEREVVDTQYF.

This chain uses TRBV13 with TRBJ2-5; 10 bases are a match to TRBD2. Germline V gene sequence: CDR1 PRHDT, CDR2 FYEKMQ (reference sequence). CDR3 length: 16 residues. Germline trimming cut 5 bases from V and 5 bases from J; bases unmatched to any gene: 11. CDR3 sequence reads: CASSLRLAGLGETQYF. The CDR3 bases are TGTGCCAGCAGCCTCAGACTAGCGGGTTTAGGGGAGACCCAGTACTTC.

This clone was found a few times. The rearrangement joins TRBV6-1 to TRBJ1-1; D gene ambiguous. V was pared by 2 bases and J by 7 bases, with 5 bases between. CDR3 length equals 11 residues. The germline V gene has CDR1 MNHNS and CDR2 SASEGT. The CDR3 region has the DNA TGTGCCAGCAGTGAACAGTTTGAAGCTTTCTTT. It encodes CASSEQFEAFF.

V gene TRBV2 combines with J gene TRBJ2-2, with no clear D. This CDR3 is built from 15 residues. CDR1 and CDR2 (germline): SNHLY, FYNNEI. V was pared by 4 bases and J by 1 base, with 10 bases between. The CDR3 DNA is TGTGCCAGCAGTGCTAATACTGGGAACACCGGGGAGCTGTTTTTT. Protein product: CASSANTGNTGELFF.

There are a few counts of this clone. The rearrangement joins TRBV5-1 to TRBJ1-4; 8 nucleotides line up with TRBD1. The CDR3 loop spans 12 amino acids. The germline gives CDR1 SGHRS, CDR2 YFSETQ. V gave up 4 bases and J gave up 14 bases; unmatched junction bases: 7. CDR3 sequence (DNA): TGCGCCAGCAGCATCGGGACAGGAAGTCTGTTTTTT. Residues: CASSIGTGSLFF.

This clone was detected only once. The same CDR3 can be traced to other DNA sequences in this sample. Here the CDR3 reads CASSVRNWLLFF. In nucleotides, the CDR3 is TGTGCCAGCAGTGTCAGGAATTGGCTCCTGTTTTTT. V usage is TRBV6-1 and J usage is TRBJ1-4; D unclear. The CDR3 spans 12 residues. Per the germline V gene, CDR1 is MNHNS and CDR2 is SASEGT. V was cut by 4 bases and J by 14 bases, with 14 bases left in between.

CDR3 amino acids: CASSGPGQPLATHEQYF. CDR3 sequence (DNA): TGCGCCAGCAGCGGACCGGGACAGCCCCTTGCAACCCACGAGCAGTACTTC. This rearrangement joins TRBV5-1 to TRBJ2-7; 7 bases map to TRBD1. This CDR3 has 17 residues. Germline CDR1 is SGHRS and CDR2 is YFSETQ. J lost 5 bases, V lost 4 bases, and 18 bases had no gene match.

This clone has just a few counts. The V call is TRBV6-1, the J call TRBJ1-1; no firm D call. CDR3 length equals 13 residues. Germline V gene sequence: CDR1 MNHNS, CDR2 SASEGT. The germline V and J ends were trimmed by 3 bases and 5 bases, with 10 bases remaining between them. The CDR3 region has the DNA TGTGCCAGCAGTGAGGCAAGCGTTACTGAAGCTTTCTTT. This translates into CASSEASVTEAFF.

The chain couples TRBV6-5 to TRBJ1-1; weak D call: TRBD1 (5 bases). The CDR3 has 15 residues. The germline V gene has CDR1 MNHEY and CDR2 SVGAGI. V shed 2 bases and J shed 1 base, with 11 bases lying between them. The CDR3 region is CASSYGGLWNTEAFF. CDR3 DNA sequence: TGTGCCAGCAGTTACGGGGGACTCTGGAACACTGAAGCTTTCTTT.